Listed below are T cell receptor beta chains from one sample, sequenced in a study of OX40 agonist ivuxolimab in advanced cancers. The table came from immunoSEQ multiplex PCR; TCRdb's copy has only in-frame clones and leaves some out. This table has 54,000 or so clones, 84% appearing once. Here the sequenced sample was CD4+ or CD8+ T cells sorted from blood, taken in a trial of the OX40 agonist ivuxolimab. The source of these receptors is an adult with an advanced solid tumor such as melanoma, head and neck, liver or kidney cancer. The CDR3 runs from the conserved cysteine through the conserved F or W. A D gene is named only where the DNA matches it firmly. The size entry is marked missing in some rows and otherwise reads once, few, many or a size class.

TRBJ1-4 TRBV2 TRBD1 - TGTGCCAGCAGTGAAAACAGGGGAGATGAAAAACTGTTTTTT CASSENRGDEKLFF
TRBJ1-4 TRBV2 - - TGTGCCAGCAAGCTGACCGAGAATGAAAAACTGTTTTTT CASKLTENEKLFF
TRBJ2-3 TRBV28 TRBD2 - TGTGCCAGCAGTGCCCCTAGCGGACTCACAGATACGCAGTATTTT CASSAPSGLTDTQYF
TRBJ2-7 TRBV7-9 - - TGTGCCAGCAGCTTAGCGCTACCTCCCTACGAGCAGTACTTC CASSLALPPYEQYF
TRBJ2-5 TRBV20-1 TRBD2 - TGCAGCGGGGGGGTCTTTGAGACCCAGTACTTC CSGGVFETQYF
TRBJ2-6 TRBV18 - few TGTGCCAGCTCACCACCTCTAGCTGGGGCCAACGTCCTGACTTTC CASSPPLAGANVLTF
TRBJ1-3 TRBV6-5 - - TGTGCCAGCAGTCAAGGAAACACCATATATTTT CASSQGNTIYF
TRBJ1-2 TRBV28 - once TGTGCCAGCAGTTTAGGGGGCAACTATGGCTACACCTTC CASSLGGNYGYTF
TRBJ1-2 TRBV6-1 - - TGTGCCAGCAGTGAATTAGGCCAGAGGTATGGCTACACCTTC CASSELGQRYGYTF
TRBJ2-5 TRBV28 TRBD2 - TGTGCCAGCAGTCCCAGAGGACTAGCGGGAGAGGAGACCCAGTACTTC CASSPRGLAGEETQYF
TRBJ2-5 TRBV4-1 - few TGCGCCAGCAGCCAGCACACAGGGATTAACGGCGAGACCCAGTACTTC CASSQHTGINGETQYF
TRBJ2-2 TRBV5-4 - few TGTGCCAGCAGCTTGTCTAGATCGAACACCGGGGAGCTGTTTTTT CASSLSRSNTGELFF
TRBJ2-2 TRBV5-1 - - TGCGCCAGCAAATCCGGGGGTACCGGGGAGCTGTTTTTT CASKSGGTGELFF
TRBJ1-5 TRBV7-8 TRBD1 - TGTGCCAGCAGCTTGGGAGGGGGCGTGGGCAATCAGCCCCAGCATTTT CASSLGGGVGNQPQHF
TRBJ2-3 TRBV5-4 - - TGTGCCAGCAGCTTGGGGGCCGGACGGAGCACAGATACGCAGTATTTT CASSLGAGRSTDTQYF
TRBJ2-3 TRBV5-1 - - TGCGCCAGCAGCTCGTCTAGAGGCTACACAGATACGCAGTATTTT CASSSSRGYTDTQYF
TRBJ2-5 TRBV7-2 TRBD2 once TGTGCCAGCAGCATGACTAGCGGGGGGGTTGTCCGAGAGACCCAGTACTTC CASSMTSGGVVRETQYF
TRBJ1-6 TRBV7-9 TRBD1 - TGTGCCAGCAGCTTAGACCGGACAGGAAGGTCACCCCTCCACTTT CASSLDRTGRSPLHF
TRBJ2-7 TRBV11-2 - - TGTGCCAGCAGCTTAGAGTCGCCGCGCGAGCAGTACTTC CASSLESPREQYF
TRBJ2-1 TRBV11-1 TRBD2 - TGTGCCAGCAGCTTAGGGACTAGCGGGTCTTACAATGAGCAGTTCTTC CASSLGTSGSYNEQFF
TRBJ1-5 TRBV28 - - TGTGCCAGCAAGGGGTCGGGGGCAGGTTATAGCAATCAGCCCCAGCATTTT CASKGSGAGYSNQPQHF
TRBJ2-7 TRBV7-2 TRBD1 - TGTGCCAGCAACCTACAGGGGAGTATTCTGGGGGAGCAGTACTTC CASNLQGSILGEQYF
TRBJ2-3 TRBV27 - once TGTGCCAGCAGTTTAATGGGCAGCACAGATACGCAGTATTTT CASSLMGSTDTQYF
TRBJ2-3 TRBV27 - - TGTGCCAGCAGTACCCAGGGCTGGGGTTCTACAGATACGCAGTATTTT CASSTQGWGSTDTQYF
TRBJ2-5 TRBV20-1 - - TGCAGTGCTAGGGTTGAGACCCAGTACTTC CSARVETQYF
TRBJ2-2 TRBV6-5 - - TGTGCCAGCAGTTACCGGGCGGGGAGTAACGCCGGGGAGCTGTTTTTT CASSYRAGSNAGELFF
TRBJ2-5 TRBV21-1 - - TGTGCCAGCAGCAAACGTGGTCCAGGGAGAGAGACCCAGTACTTC CASSKRGPGRETQYF
TRBJ2-3 TRBV5-4 TRBD1 once TGTGCCAGCAGCTTGGCCCCGACAGGGATTAGAGCAGATACGCAGTATTTT CASSLAPTGIRADTQYF
TRBJ2-3 TRBV5-4 TRBD2 - TGTGCCAGCAGCTTGGTGACTAGCGGGGGCCCTACGCAGTATTTT CASSLVTSGGPTQYF
TRBJ2-7 TRBV19 - - TGTGCCAGTAGTATAGCCCTATCCACAGGCGTATCAGTGTTCGAGCAGTACTTC CASSIALSTGVSVFEQYF
TRBJ2-3 TRBV7-2 - - TGTGCCAGCAGCCTCTTAGGACAGACAGATACGCAGTATTTT CASSLLGQTDTQYF
TRBJ2-5 TRBV7-8 - few TGTGCCAGCAGCTCCGAGGGGGGAGCGGAGACCCAGTACTTC CASSSEGGAETQYF
TRBJ2-2 TRBV5-1 - - TGCGCCAGCAGCTTTGGGACGGTGAACACCGGGGAGCTGTTTTTT CASSFGTVNTGELFF
TRBJ1-4 TRBV28 - once TGTGCCAGCAGCTCTGGCACCACGGGGGAAAAACTGTTTTTT CASSSGTTGEKLFF
TRBJ2-3 TRBV4-3 - once TGCGCCAGCAGCCAAGGCGGGCAGGGGACAGATACGCAGTATTTT CASSQGGQGTDTQYF
TRBJ1-1 TRBV5-1 - few TGCGCCAGCAAAATGGACACTGAAGCTTTCTTT CASKMDTEAFF
TRBJ2-7 TRBV5-3 - - TGTGCCAGAAGCCCGGTCGAGAAGGCCGACTACGAGCAGTACTTC CARSPVEKADYEQYF
TRBJ2-1 TRBV4-1 - - TGCGCCAGCAGCCGGCAGGACTACAATGAGCAGTTCTTC CASSRQDYNEQFF
TRBJ2-2 TRBV18 - - TGTGCCAGCTCACCTCGGAGGGATAGGAACACCGGGGAGCTGTTTTTT CASSPRRDRNTGELFF
TRBJ2-1 TRBV7-9 TRBD1 - TGTGCCAGCAGCCCAACAGGGGAAGCCGGTGAGCAGTTCTTC CASSPTGEAGEQFF
TRBJ2-6 TRBV30 - - TGTGCCTGCCCCCGGGACGCCAGAAGTTCTGGGGCCAACGTCCTGACTTTC CACPRDARSSGANVLTF
TRBJ2-1 TRBV2 TRBD2 - TGTGCCAGCAGCCCTCCTCTCGCCGGGACTAGCGCACCCTACAATGAGCAGTTCTTC CASSPPLAGTSAPYNEQFF
TRBJ1-4 TRBV5-4 - few TGTGCCAGCAGCTTGGGCCTCGTGGCTAATGAAAAACTGTTTTTT CASSLGLVANEKLFF
TRBJ2-7 TRBV6-1 TRBD2 - TGTGCCAGCAGTGAACTAGCGGCCCTTGGCGAGCAGTACTTC CASSELAALGEQYF
TRBJ1-1 TRBV27 - - TGTGCCAGCAGTTTAAGCCGGAACACTGAAGCTTTCTTT CASSLSRNTEAFF
TRBJ2-3 TRBV29-1 - - TGCAGCGTTGAGGGTCCCCCAGATACGCAGTATTTT CSVEGPPDTQYF
TRBJ2-1 TRBV5-1 - - TGCGCCAGCAGCCCGGGGGTCCTCTACAATGAGCAGTTCTTC CASSPGVLYNEQFF
TRBJ2-2 TRBV7-9 - few TGTGCCAGCAGTGACAGGAGGGACTTGGGAACCGGGGAGCTGTTTTTT CASSDRRDLGTGELFF
TRBJ2-5 TRBV19 - - TGTGCCAGTAGTAAGCGACAGAACCAAGAGACCCAGTACTTC CASSKRQNQETQYF
TRBJ1-1 TRBV7-2 - few TGTGCCAGCAGCTCGTTAATGCGGACTGAAGCTTTCTTT CASSSLMRTEAFF
TRBJ2-3 TRBV11-3 TRBD1 - TGTGCCAGCAGCTTAGGCAGGGGGCGCCTAGATACGCAGTATTTT CASSLGRGRLDTQYF